This entry features one T cell receptor (beta chain) sequence. Profiled with immunoSEQ multiplex PCR; TCRdb holds only in-frame clones, not every one. The sample lists around 150,000 clones, about 86% occurring once. These data belong to a study of cytomegalovirus exposure and HLA in healthy donors. Trimming cost V 6 bases and J 2 bases, with 6 bases left between them. The CDR3 is made up of 12 amino acids. Germline CDR1 and CDR2: MNHNY and SVGAGI (reference sequence). The receptor was derived from a woman aged 18 to 35 in good health and CMV-seropositive. Sequenced material: PBMCs. The J gene is TRBJ2-3, the V gene TRBV6-6; D not resolved. The CDR3 loop is CASSADTDTQYF. In DNA form, the CDR3 reads TGTGCCAGCAGCGCGGACACAGATACGCAGTATTTT.